This T cell receptor beta chain was observed in a study of PD-L1 blockade in urothelial cancer. The overall study: At 6 weeks and at 3 weeks (second dose) after treatment start, blood was analyzed.

The CDR3 covers 16 residues. The germline V and J ends were trimmed by 0 bases and 1 base, with 9 bases remaining between them. CDR1 and CDR2 from the germline V gene are MGHRA and YSYEKL. Assay used: immunoSEQ multiplex PCR; TCRdb lists only in-frame clones, some missing. Found here are about 87,000 clones, 84% of them singletons; the top ten hold over 2%. This clone was seen just once. Specified time point: pretreatment peripheral blood. The clonotype originates from a man aged 60-69 years with urothelial cancer. This chain links TRBV4-1 with TRBJ2-2; a weak D match, TRBD1 (5 bases). The specimen was PBMCs, collected around atezolizumab (anti-PD-L1) treatment. The chain's CDR3 is CASSQDYTGNTGELFF. The CDR3 region has the DNA TGCGCCAGCAGCCAAGACTATACAGGGAACACCGGGGAGCTGTTTTTT.